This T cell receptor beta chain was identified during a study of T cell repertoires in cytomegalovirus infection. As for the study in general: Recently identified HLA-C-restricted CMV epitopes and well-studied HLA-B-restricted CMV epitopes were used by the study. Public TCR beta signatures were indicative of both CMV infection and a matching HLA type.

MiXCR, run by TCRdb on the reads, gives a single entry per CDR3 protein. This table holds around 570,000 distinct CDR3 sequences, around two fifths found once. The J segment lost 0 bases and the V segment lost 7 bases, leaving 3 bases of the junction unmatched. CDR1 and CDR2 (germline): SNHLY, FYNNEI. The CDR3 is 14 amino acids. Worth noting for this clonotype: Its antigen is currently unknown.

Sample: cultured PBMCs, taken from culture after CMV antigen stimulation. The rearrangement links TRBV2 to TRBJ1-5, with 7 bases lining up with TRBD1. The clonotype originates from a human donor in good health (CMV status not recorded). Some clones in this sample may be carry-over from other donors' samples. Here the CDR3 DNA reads TGTGCCAGCACCCAGGGGGATAGCAATCAGCCCCAGCATTTT. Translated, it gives CASTQGDSNQPQHF.